These 12 T cell receptor beta chains originate from one sample sequenced in a study of shared clonotypes between healthy human individuals. The method was immunoSEQ multiplex PCR; TCRdb's version includes in-frame clones alone and lacks a portion of them. The sample lists 2 million to 3 million clones, 93% seen once, with approximately 0.37% in the top ten. The sample consisted of naive CD4+ T cells from PBMCs. This sample's subset: CD45RA+ positively selected. Receptor source: a man aged 18-30 years in good health. Some clones in this sample may be carry-over from other donors' samples.

The chain has TRBV27 and TRBJ2-7, with D possibly matching TRBD2 (5 bases). V was shortened by 4 bases and J by 1 base, with 14 bases between the two germline ends. The germline V gene has CDR1 MNHEY and CDR2 SMNVEV (reference sequence). The CDR3 is made up of 15 amino acids. For the CDR3, the DNA is TGTGCCAGCAGTTCCCTTGGGAGCCGTTCCTACGAGCAGTACTTC. Amino acids: CASSSLGSRSYEQYF.

This clone was observed once. The gene calls are TRBV19 and TRBJ1-4, with TRBD1 as a possible D gene (5 bases). Trimming took 5 bases from V and 5 from J, leaving 9 bases between them. Germline values: CDR1 LNHDA, CDR2 SQIVND (reference sequence). The CDR3 extends over 13 amino acids. The CDR3 bases are TGTGCCAGTAGTTTACGGGGGAATGAAAAACTGTTTTTT. This codes for CASSLRGNEKLFF.

The chain uses TRBV5-5 and TRBJ1-4; 7 positions agree with TRBD1. This CDR3 has 15 amino acids. CDR1 and CDR2 from the germline V gene are SGHKS and YYEKEE (reference sequence). V shed 0 bases, J shed 5 bases, and the junction held 4 bases outside the gene matches. As DNA, the CDR3 is TGTGCCAGCAGCTTGGTTGCCAGGGGGAATGAAAAACTGTTTTTT. It codes for CASSLVARGNEKLFF.

The table lists this clone with a count of one. The chain recombines TRBV2 with TRBJ2-7; 10 bases agree with TRBD1. The germline V gene encodes CDR1 SNHLY and CDR2 FYNNEI. The length of the CDR3 is 15 residues. V trimming: 7 bases; J trimming: 5 bases; junction bases outside the gene matches: 11. CDR3 residues: CASTEYGTGVHEQYF. As DNA, the CDR3 is TGTGCCAGCACCGAGTACGGGACAGGGGTCCACGAGCAGTACTTC.

A note on this clone: This specimen includes other DNA sequences encoding the same CDR3. The chain recombines TRBV20-1 with TRBJ2-5; D remains ambiguous. CDR3 length equals 11 residues. Germline V CDR1 and CDR2: DFQATT, SNEGSKA (reference sequence). The V gene lost 1 base and the J gene lost 1 base, with 1 base spanning the gap. CDR3 residues: CSARAQETQYF. Here the CDR3 DNA reads TGCAGTGCTAGAGCCCAAGAGACCCAGTACTTC.

J is TRBJ2-7 and V is TRBV7-2; no clear D. The CDR3 has 14 amino acids. V lost 5 bases and J 1 base, leaving 12 bases between the germline ends. CDR1 and CDR2 from the germline V gene are SGHTA and FQGNSA. CDR3 nucleotides: TGTGCCAGCAGCGTTGCCGGCTGGTCCTACGAGCAGTACTTC. As protein: CASSVAGWSYEQYF.

In regard to this clone: This sample also contains other DNA sequences that code for the same CDR3. The CDR3 protein is CASSPGSAAYEQYF. CDR3 bases: TGCGCCAGCAGCCCCGGGAGCGCGGCCTACGAGCAGTACTTC. The rearrangement joins TRBV5-1 to TRBJ2-7; a possible D gene is TRBD2 (6 bases). This CDR3 contains 14 residues. CDR1 is SGHRS, CDR2 YFSETQ, per germline. V lost 4 bases to trimming and J lost 2 bases, with 13 bases between them.

The rearrangement links TRBV2 to TRBJ1-2; 8 bases fit TRBD1. The CDR3 totals 14 residues. Trimming took 5 bases from V and 5 from J; bases not matched to a gene: 7. CDR1 and CDR2 from the germline V gene are SNHLY and FYNNEI. The CDR3, as DNA: TGTGCCAGCAGTCCAGGACAGGGTGGATATGGCTACACCTTC. This sequence encodes CASSPGQGGYGYTF.

The chain employs TRBV7-6 and TRBJ2-3, with D unclear. Germline values: CDR1 SGHVS, CDR2 FNYEAQ. The CDR3 extends over 18 amino acids. The V and J ends lost 1 base and 2 bases respectively, with 19 bases between them. CDR3 DNA sequence: TGTGCCAGCAGCTTAGTAGCCCCCGCGCGAGCCTCCACAGATACGCAGTATTTT. Its protein product is CASSLVAPARASTDTQYF.

This clone appeared a few times. The chain links TRBV6-1 to TRBJ1-5, with 7 nucleotides matching TRBD1. With 8 bases clipped from V and 7 bases from J, the junction kept 14 bases outside the gene matches. The germline V gene has CDR1 MNHNS and CDR2 SASEGT. The CDR3 consists of 15 residues. In DNA form, the CDR3 reads TGTGCCAGCGGAACCTACCGGGACAGTGGGCAGCCCCAGCATTTT. Its translation: CASGTYRDSGQPQHF.

The chain is built from TRBV29-1 and TRBJ2-3; 12 nucleotides match TRBD1. The germline gives CDR1 SQVTM, CDR2 ANQGSEA. This CDR3 has 16 amino acids. With V trimmed by 1 base and J by 6 bases, 8 bases remained unmatched. The CDR3 region has the DNA TGCAGCGTTGAAGGTGGGGGACAGGGGGCACGCGATACGCAGTATTTT. Protein: CSVEGGGQGARDTQYF.

The V call is TRBV19, the J call TRBJ2-7, with D hard to call. The germline CDR1 and CDR2 sequences are LNHDA and SQIVND (reference sequence). Trimming pared 4 bases from V and 8 bases from J, leaving 9 bases between. This CDR3 comprises 11 residues. The CDR3 coding sequence is TGTGCCAGTAGTACCGGCATCAAGCAGTACTTC. It is translated as CASSTGIKQYF.